These T cell receptor beta chains were read from a single sample in a study of cytomegalovirus exposure and HLA in healthy donors. Some clones are missing from TCRdb's copy, which holds only in-frame ones; the method was immunoSEQ multiplex PCR. The sample has about 130,000 clones; about 71% are singletons. What was sequenced was PBMCs. These TCRs come from a woman aged 50 to 60 in good health and CMV-seronegative. CDR3s leave out the opening cysteine and the closing phenylalanine or tryptophan.

v_call cdr3_aa
TRBV7-8 ASSLEFQFPEKLF
TRBV27 ASSPIGGVETEAF
TRBV10-3 AIRGTQGAGGYT
TRBV6-6 ASSYAGQAYEQY
TRBV30 AWSLVGGTYEQY
TRBV7-2 ASSFRTSESYEQY
TRBV4-3 ASSPGWGQQETQY
TRBV7-2 ASSLDRFEAF
TRBV15 ATSRYLTRDEQY
TRBV6-1 ASLGGGDMNTEAF
TRBV9 ASSPTGTGELF
TRBV27 ASSWTGADGYT